Given below is one TCR beta chain in context. Assay used: immunoSEQ multiplex PCR; TCRdb lists only in-frame clones, some missing. Among approximately 130,000 clones listed, 75% to 85% were seen once. This specimen comes from a study of blood T cell repertoires in COVID-19. Overall study: Sites across the United States, Italy and Spain contributed samples from acute and convalescent COVID-19. From T cells, B-cell-depleted T cells, or PBMCs came the material, which was cDNA or gDNA.

The sequencing input was peripheral blood. This receptor was taken from an elderly man with acute or convalescent COVID-19.

The CDR3 loop is CASSLLTGTGNTIYF. DNA for the CDR3: TGTGCCAGCAGCTTATTGACAGGGACTGGAAACACCATATATTTT. This chain links TRBV7-2 with TRBJ1-3, with TRBD1 identical over 7 bases. Germline assignment: CDR1 SGHTA and CDR2 FQGNSA. CDR3 size: 15 residues. V was pared by 2 bases and J by 2 bases, with 3 bases of the junction left unmatched. The whole variable domain, filled in from reference TRBV7-2 and TRBJ1-3, reads GAGVSQSPSNKVTEKGKDVELRCDPISGHTALYWYRQSLGQGLEFLIYFQGNSAPDKSGLPSDRFSAERTGGSVSTLTIQRTQQEDSAVYLCASSLLTGTGNTIYFGEGSWLTVV.